Listed here is a single T cell receptor (beta chain). CDR1 and CDR2 from the germline V gene are SQVTM and ANQGSEA. This CDR3 region has 16 residues. V gave up 2 bases and J gave up 0 bases, with 14 bases separating them. RNA transcripts were the template, and TCR beta CDR3 regions were amplified from them. Second-round multiplex PCR came after a first-round RT-PCR that employed HTBI primers. TCRdb reprocessed the multiplex PCR reads with MiXCR, giving one entry per CDR3 protein. The data hold over a million distinct CDR3 sequences, with about 35% observed a single time. The source of the sample is a study of Graves' ophthalmopathy and Graves' hyperthyroidism. Study-level information: Hyperthyroidism was considered stable when no ophthalmopathy appeared within 18 months of follow-up.

The chain has TRBV29-1 and TRBJ1-3; D might be TRBD1 (5 bases). Sequences were obtained from peripheral blood or thyroid tissue (not recorded which). The TCR sequence derives from an adult man with Graves' hyperthyroidism. Here the CDR3 reads CSVEPGGTSSGNTIYF. As DNA, the CDR3 is TGCAGCGTTGAACCCGGAGGGACGAGCTCTGGAAACACCATATATTTT.